The clone carrying this TCR beta chain appeared a few times. Its target is unknown. Clones were read by immunoSEQ multiplex PCR, and TCRdb kept only the in-frame ones, dropping some. The sample contains roughly 150,000 clones, approximately 88% of which appear only once. This record comes from a study of cytomegalovirus exposure and HLA in healthy donors. General study results and limits: Reports showed the classifier diagnosing cytomegalovirus status with high specificity and sensitivity.

V was clipped by 6 bases and J by 1 base; unmatched bases: 13. This CDR3 region has 19 residues. Per the germline V gene, CDR1 is SGHAT and CDR2 is FQNNGV. The clonotype originates from a woman under 30 in good health and CMV-seropositive. Sequences were obtained from PBMCs. This chain joins TRBV11-2 and TRBJ2-1; 12 bases fit TRBD2. CDR3 residues: CASSPLRTSGRFSYNEQFF. Written as DNA, the CDR3 is TGTGCCAGCAGTCCACTCCGAACTAGCGGGAGGTTTTCCTACAATGAGCAGTTCTTC.